This T cell receptor (beta chain) is from a study of T-cell memory formation after mild COVID-19. Findings and limits, study-wide: Memory sampled before infection contained some responding clones, suggesting cross-reactive memory joined.

Germline CDR1 is SGHRS and CDR2 is YFSETQ. The CDR3 is 14 residues long. Deletions cut 6 bases from V and 4 bases from J, with 15 bases between. This clonotype was seen ten or more times. The antigen is unknown. TCRdb re-called the 5' RACE reads with MiXCR, one entry per CDR3 protein. The sample lists around 300,000 distinct CDR3 sequences; 13% were seen once. This chain links TRBV5-1 with TRBJ2-3; no clear D. The sequence was obtained from a man aged 18-30 years who had mild COVID-19 (a few samples of this study predate the infection). Cell type and time point are not known. Sequencing was done on a sample of PBMCs or a T cell subset sorted from them (not recorded which). CDR3 in DNA: TGCGCCAGCAACATTCTGGGGAAGGCAGATACGCAGTATTTT. It translates to CASNILGKADTQYF.